A single sample gave rise to the 15 T cell receptor beta chains below, sequenced in a study of blood T cell repertoires in COVID-19. Produced via immunoSEQ multiplex PCR; TCRdb's table is partial and in-frame only. The data show 300,000 to 400,000 clones, 80% to 90% seen once. Sequenced sample: PBMCs or T cells enriched from blood (not recorded which). Every receptor here comes from a man younger than 35 who had recovered from COVID-19.

Details on this clone: With a much larger clone just one base away, this may be a read error. The chain combines TRBV28 with TRBJ2-7, with 11 bases that match TRBD2. Germline assignment: CDR1 MDHEN and CDR2 SYDVKM. The CDR3 covers 15 residues. V lost 6 bases and J lost 1; bases outside the gene matches: 5. CDR3 residues: CASSPTSGSSYEQYF. The CDR3 DNA reads TGTGCCAGCAGCCCCACTAGCGGGAGTTCCTACGAGCAGTACTTC.

The chain couples TRBV13 to TRBJ2-1, with D possibly being TRBD2 (6 bases). The CDR3 totals 15 residues. Trimming shortened V by 5 bases and J by 0 bases, and 11 bases separated the two germline ends. Germline V gives CDR1 PRHDT, CDR2 FYEKMQ (reference sequence). CDR3 DNA: TGTGCCAGCAGCCCGCGGACTACCTCCTACAATGAGCAGTTCTTC. This gives the protein CASSPRTTSYNEQFF.

The chain carries TRBV6-6 and TRBJ2-7; 7 bases are shared with TRBD1. This CDR3 is built from 13 residues. Germline V lookup: CDR1 MNHNY, CDR2 SVGAGI (reference sequence). Trimming at V came to 8 bases and at J to 5 bases, leaving 9 bases not matched to a gene. CDR3 sequence reads: CASQTGYADEQYF. CDR3 coding DNA: TGTGCCAGCCAGACAGGGTATGCCGACGAGCAGTACTTC.

The genes are TRBV7-9 and TRBJ2-5; D call uncertain. Trimming removed 0 bases from V and 4 bases from J, with 12 bases in between. Germline V gene sequence: CDR1 SEHNR, CDR2 FQNEAQ (reference sequence). CDR3 length: 15 amino acids. CDR3 protein: CASSLAQVLLETQYF. In DNA, the CDR3 is TGTGCCAGCAGCTTAGCACAAGTTCTGCTAGAGACCCAGTACTTC.

V is TRBV6-1 and J is TRBJ1-2, with D possibly being TRBD1 (6 bases). V was trimmed by 3 bases and J by 1 base, leaving 12 bases between them. Germline-derived CDR1 and CDR2 are MNHNS and SASEGT. This CDR3 is built from 15 residues. CDR3 in DNA: TGTGCCAGCAGTGAGCAAGGACAGATTAACTATGGCTACACCTTC. Amino acids: CASSEQGQINYGYTF.

The rearrangement uses TRBV5-6 and TRBJ1-2; maybe TRBD1 (6 bases). Per germline, CDR1 SGHDT and CDR2 YYEEEE. The CDR3 totals 15 residues. The V end lost 0 bases, the J end lost 5 bases, and 14 bases lay between the germline ends. CDR3 loop: CASSLVGLDSYGYTF. In DNA, the CDR3 is TGTGCCAGCAGCTTGGTCGGGTTGGACAGTTATGGCTACACCTTC.

This chain uses TRBV5-1 with TRBJ2-1; TRBD1 matches at 8 bases. CDR1 is SGHRS and CDR2 is YFSETQ in the germline V gene. The ends lost 3 bases at V and 7 bases at J; junction bases unmatched: 9. This CDR3 spans 15 amino acids. The CDR3 spells CASSYRDRLLNEQFF. The CDR3 nucleotides are TGCGCCAGCAGCTACCGGGACAGGTTGCTAAATGAGCAGTTCTTC.

This rearrangement joins TRBV10-3 to TRBJ1-2, with 8 bases matching TRBD1. Germline-derived CDR1 and CDR2 are ENHRY and SYGVKD. The CDR3 has 15 amino acids. J lost 2 bases, V lost 5 bases, and 7 bases had no gene match. The CDR3 loop is CAISKGQGANYGYTF. DNA for the CDR3: TGTGCCATCAGTAAAGGACAGGGCGCCAACTATGGCTACACCTTC.

V is TRBV4-2 and J is TRBJ2-1, with TRBD2 matching over 13 bases. V lost 3 bases, J lost 16 bases, and 15 bases stayed unmatched. Germline V lookup: CDR1 LGHNA, CDR2 YNFKEQ. CDR3 length: 16 residues. DNA for the CDR3: TGTGCCAGCAGCCAGGGCATGACTAGCGGGGGGTCTGCGCACTTCTTC. The encoded protein is CASSQGMTSGGSAHFF.

Many counts were recorded for this clone. V is TRBV5-4 and J is TRBJ1-4, with 7 bases aligning to TRBD1. This CDR3 is 15 amino acids long. The germline V gene encodes CDR1 SGHNT and CDR2 YYREEE (reference sequence). With 4 bases clipped from V and 10 bases from J, the junction kept 13 bases outside the gene matches. The CDR3 nucleotides read TGTGCCAGCAGCCGCAGGGACAGTGTTGATGGAAAACTGTTTTTT. It encodes CASSRRDSVDGKLFF.

This clone was seen more than once but under ten times. The J gene is TRBJ1-3, the V gene TRBV28; 8 bases align to TRBD1. V was pared by 5 bases and J by 3 bases, with 9 bases of the junction left unmatched. In germline, CDR1 is MDHEN, CDR2 SYDVKM. The CDR3 consists of 16 residues. The chain's CDR3 is CASSASGQGFGNTIYF. CDR3 sequence (DNA): TGTGCCAGCAGTGCCTCAGGACAGGGTTTTGGAAACACCATATATTTT.

The CDR3 DNA is TGTGCCAGCAGCGCGGGTACCTACAATGAGCAGTTCTTC. It yields the protein CASSAGTYNEQFF. V usage is TRBV6-4 and J usage is TRBJ2-1; a possible D gene is TRBD2 (5 bases). Trimming left V 6 bases short and J 2 bases short, with 8 bases between. CDR1 is MRHNA, CDR2 SNTAGT, per germline. The CDR3 consists of 13 residues.

The V call is TRBV7-6, the J call TRBJ2-7, with 10 bases lining up with TRBD2. Germline trimming cut 5 bases from V and 0 bases from J; bases unmatched to any gene: 4. The V gene's germline CDR1 is SGHVS and CDR2 FNYEAQ. The CDR3 loop spans 15 amino acids. The CDR3 DNA follows: TGTGCCAGCAGCCTCGGGACTAGCGCCTCCTACGAGCAGTACTTC. It encodes CASSLGTSASYEQYF. Together with reference TRBV7-6 and TRBJ2-7, the CDR3 gives the full variable domain: GAGVSQSPRYKVTKRGQDVALRCDPISGHVSLYWYRQALGQGPEFLTYFNYEAQQDKSGLPNDRFSAERPEGSISTLTIQRTEQRDSAMYRCASSLGTSASYEQYFGPGTRLTVT.

The rearrangement uses TRBV27 and TRBJ2-4; TRBD2 aligns across 8 bases. CDR1 is MNHEY and CDR2 is SMNVEV in the germline V gene (reference sequence). This CDR3 is built from 15 residues. Germline trimming cut 6 bases from V and 7 bases from J; bases unmatched to any gene: 11. The CDR3 DNA sequence: TGTGCCAGCAGGCGAAAGCGGGGGCCGGGGAACATTCAGTACTTC. Translating gives CASRRKRGPGNIQYF.

The chain recombines TRBV11-2 with TRBJ1-6; maybe TRBD1 (6 bases). CDR1 and CDR2 from the germline V gene are SGHAT and FQNNGV. Trimming took 2 bases from V and 9 from J, leaving 11 bases between them. The CDR3 extends over 14 amino acids. CDR3 residues: CASSLTQGTSPLHF. DNA of the CDR3: TGTGCCAGCAGCTTAACCCAGGGGACTTCACCCCTCCACTTT.